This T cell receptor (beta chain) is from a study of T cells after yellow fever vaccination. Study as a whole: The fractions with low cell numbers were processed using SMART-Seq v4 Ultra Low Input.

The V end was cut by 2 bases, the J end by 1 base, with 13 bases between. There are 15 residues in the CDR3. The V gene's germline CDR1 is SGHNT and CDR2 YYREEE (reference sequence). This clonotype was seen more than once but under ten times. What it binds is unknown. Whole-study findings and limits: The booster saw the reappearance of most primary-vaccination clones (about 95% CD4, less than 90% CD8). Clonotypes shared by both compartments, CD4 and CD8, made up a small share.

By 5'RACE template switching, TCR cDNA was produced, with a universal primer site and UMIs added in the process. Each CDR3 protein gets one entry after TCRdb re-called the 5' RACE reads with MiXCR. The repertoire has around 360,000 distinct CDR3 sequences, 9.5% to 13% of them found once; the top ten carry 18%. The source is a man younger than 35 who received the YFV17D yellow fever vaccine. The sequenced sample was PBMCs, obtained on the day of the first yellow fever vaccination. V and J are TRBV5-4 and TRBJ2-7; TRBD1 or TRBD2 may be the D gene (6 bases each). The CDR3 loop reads CASSFSRGRSYEQYF. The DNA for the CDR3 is TGTGCCAGCAGCTTCAGTCGGGGGCGGTCCTACGAGCAGTACTTC.